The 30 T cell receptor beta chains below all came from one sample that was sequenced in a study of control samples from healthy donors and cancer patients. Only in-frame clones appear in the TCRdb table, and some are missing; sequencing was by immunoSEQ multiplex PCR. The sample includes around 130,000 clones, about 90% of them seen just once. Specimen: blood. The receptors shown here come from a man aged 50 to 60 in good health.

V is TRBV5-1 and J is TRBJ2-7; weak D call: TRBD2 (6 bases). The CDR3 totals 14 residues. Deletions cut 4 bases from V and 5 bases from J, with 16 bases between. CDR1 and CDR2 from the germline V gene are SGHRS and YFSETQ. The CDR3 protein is CASSPRDQRDEQYF. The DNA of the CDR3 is TGCGCCAGCAGCCCCCGGGACCAGCGGGACGAGCAGTACTTC.

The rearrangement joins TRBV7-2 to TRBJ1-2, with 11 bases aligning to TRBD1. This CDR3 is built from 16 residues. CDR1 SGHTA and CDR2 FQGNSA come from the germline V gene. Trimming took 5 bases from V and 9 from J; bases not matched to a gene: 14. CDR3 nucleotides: TGTGCCAGCAGCATTGGGACAGGGGGTACTGTATGGAGCTACACCTTC. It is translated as CASSIGTGGTVWSYTF.

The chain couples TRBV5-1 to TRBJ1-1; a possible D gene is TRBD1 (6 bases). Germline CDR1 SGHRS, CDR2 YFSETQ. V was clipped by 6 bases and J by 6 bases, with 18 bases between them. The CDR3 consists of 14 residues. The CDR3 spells CASTPNTGFSEAFF. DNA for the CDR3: TGCGCCAGCACTCCTAACACAGGGTTTTCTGAAGCTTTCTTT.

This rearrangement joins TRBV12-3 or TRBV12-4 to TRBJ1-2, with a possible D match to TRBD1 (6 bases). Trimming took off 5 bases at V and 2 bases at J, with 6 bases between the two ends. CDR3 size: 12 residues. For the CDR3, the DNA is TGTGCCAGCAGTAGGGGGAACTATGGCTACACCTTC. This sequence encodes CASSRGNYGYTF.

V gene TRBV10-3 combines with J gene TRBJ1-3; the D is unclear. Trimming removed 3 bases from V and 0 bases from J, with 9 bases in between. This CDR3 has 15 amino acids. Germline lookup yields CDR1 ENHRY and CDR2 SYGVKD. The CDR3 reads CAISDYQHSGNTIYF. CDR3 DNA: TGTGCCATCAGTGATTACCAGCACTCTGGAAACACCATATATTTT.

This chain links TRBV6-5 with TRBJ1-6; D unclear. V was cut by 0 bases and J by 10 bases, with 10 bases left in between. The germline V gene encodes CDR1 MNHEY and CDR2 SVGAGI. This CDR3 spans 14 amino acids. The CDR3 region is CASSYSLIGSPLHF. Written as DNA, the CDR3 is TGTGCCAGCAGTTACTCTCTAATAGGGTCACCCCTCCACTTT.

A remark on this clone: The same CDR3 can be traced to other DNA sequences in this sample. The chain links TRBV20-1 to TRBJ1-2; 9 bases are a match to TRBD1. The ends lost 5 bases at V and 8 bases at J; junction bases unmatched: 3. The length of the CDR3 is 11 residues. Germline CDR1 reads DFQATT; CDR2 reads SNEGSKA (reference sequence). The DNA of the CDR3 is TGCAGTGCTGGGACAGGGCTGGGCTACACCTTC. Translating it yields CSAGTGLGYTF.

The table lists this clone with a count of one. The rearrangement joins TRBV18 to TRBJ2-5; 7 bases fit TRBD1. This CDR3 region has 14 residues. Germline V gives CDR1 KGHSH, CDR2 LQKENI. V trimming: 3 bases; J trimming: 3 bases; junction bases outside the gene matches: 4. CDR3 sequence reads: CASSPRQGKETQYF. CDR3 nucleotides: TGTGCCAGCTCACCCCGACAGGGCAAAGAGACCCAGTACTTC.

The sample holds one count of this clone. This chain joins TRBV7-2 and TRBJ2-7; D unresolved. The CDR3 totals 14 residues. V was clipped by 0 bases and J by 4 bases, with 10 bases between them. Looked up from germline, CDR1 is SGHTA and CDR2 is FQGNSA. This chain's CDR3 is CASSLAGPAYEQYF. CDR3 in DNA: TGTGCCAGCAGCTTAGCCGGGCCCGCTTACGAGCAGTACTTC.

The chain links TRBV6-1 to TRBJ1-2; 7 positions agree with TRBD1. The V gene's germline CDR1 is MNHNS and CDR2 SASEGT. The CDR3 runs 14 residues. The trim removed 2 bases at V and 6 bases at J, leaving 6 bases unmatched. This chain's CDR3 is CASSERGRGDGYTF. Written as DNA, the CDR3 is TGTGCCAGCAGTGAACGCGGCAGGGGGGATGGCTACACCTTC.

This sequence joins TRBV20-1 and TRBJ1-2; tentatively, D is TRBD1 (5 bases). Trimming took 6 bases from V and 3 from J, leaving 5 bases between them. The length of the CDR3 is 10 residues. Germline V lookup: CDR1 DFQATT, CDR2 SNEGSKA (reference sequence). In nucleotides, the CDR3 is TGCAGTGCAGGGGACTATGGCTACACCTTC. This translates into CSAGDYGYTF.

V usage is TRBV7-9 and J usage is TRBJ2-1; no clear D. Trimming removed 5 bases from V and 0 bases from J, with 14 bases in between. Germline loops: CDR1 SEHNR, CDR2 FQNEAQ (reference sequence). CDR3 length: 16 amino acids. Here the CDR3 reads CASSPPLKSSYNEQFF. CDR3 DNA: TGTGCCAGCAGCCCTCCCCTTAAGAGCTCCTACAATGAGCAGTTCTTC.

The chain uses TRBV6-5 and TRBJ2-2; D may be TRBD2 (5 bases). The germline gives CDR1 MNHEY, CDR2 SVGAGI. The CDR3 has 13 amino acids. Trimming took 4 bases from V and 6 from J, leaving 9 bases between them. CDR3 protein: CASSSLDPGELFF. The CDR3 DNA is TGTGCCAGCAGTTCACTAGATCCCGGGGAGCTGTTTTTT.

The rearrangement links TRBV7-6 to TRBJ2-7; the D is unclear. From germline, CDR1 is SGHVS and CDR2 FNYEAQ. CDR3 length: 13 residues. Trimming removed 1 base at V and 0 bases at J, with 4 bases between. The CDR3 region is CASSLDGSYEQYF. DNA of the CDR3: TGTGCCAGCAGCTTAGACGGCTCCTACGAGCAGTACTTC. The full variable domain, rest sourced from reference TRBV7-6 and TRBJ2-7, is GAGVSQSPRYKVTKRGQDVALRCDPISGHVSLYWYRQALGQGPEFLTYFNYEAQQDKSGLPNDRFSAERPEGSISTLTIQRTEQRDSAMYRCASSLDGSYEQYFGPGTRLTVT.

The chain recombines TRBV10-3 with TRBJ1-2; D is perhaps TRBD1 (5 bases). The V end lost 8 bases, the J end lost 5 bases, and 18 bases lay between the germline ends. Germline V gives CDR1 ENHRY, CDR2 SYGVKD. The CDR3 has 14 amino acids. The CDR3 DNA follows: TGTGCCATCGGTAGGGACTCTCACAAGTATGGCTACACCTTC. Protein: CAIGRDSHKYGYTF.

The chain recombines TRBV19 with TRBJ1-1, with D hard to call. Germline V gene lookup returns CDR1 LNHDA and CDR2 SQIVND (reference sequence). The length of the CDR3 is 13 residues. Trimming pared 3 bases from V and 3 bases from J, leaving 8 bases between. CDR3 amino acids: CASSIGWDTEAFF. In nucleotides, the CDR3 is TGTGCCAGTAGTATCGGTTGGGACACTGAAGCTTTCTTT. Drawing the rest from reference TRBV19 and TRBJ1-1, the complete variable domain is DGGITQSPKYLFRKEGQNVTLSCEQNLNHDAMYWYRQDPGQGLRLIYYSQIVNDFQKGDIAEGYSVSREKKESFPLTVTSAQKNPTAFYLCASSIGWDTEAFFGQGTRLTVV.

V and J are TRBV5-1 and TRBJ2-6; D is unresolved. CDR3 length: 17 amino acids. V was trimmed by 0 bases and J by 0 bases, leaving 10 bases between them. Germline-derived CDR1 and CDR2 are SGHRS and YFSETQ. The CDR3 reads CASSLGASSSGANVLTF. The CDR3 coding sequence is TGCGCCAGCAGCTTGGGGGCGAGTAGCTCTGGGGCCAACGTCCTGACTTTC.

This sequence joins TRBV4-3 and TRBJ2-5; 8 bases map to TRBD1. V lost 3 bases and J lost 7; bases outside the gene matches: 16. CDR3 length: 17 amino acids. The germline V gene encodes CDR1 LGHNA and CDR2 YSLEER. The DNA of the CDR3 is TGCGCCAGCAGCCATCTAGGAGGACAGGGATCCTGGGGGACCCAGTACTTC. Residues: CASSHLGGQGSWGTQYF.

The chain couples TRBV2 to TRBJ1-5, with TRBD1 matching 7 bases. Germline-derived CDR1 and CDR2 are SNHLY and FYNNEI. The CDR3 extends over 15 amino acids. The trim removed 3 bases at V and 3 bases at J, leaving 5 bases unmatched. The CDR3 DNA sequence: TGTGCCAGCAGTGACGGAACAGGGGACAATCAGCCCCAGCATTTT. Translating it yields CASSDGTGDNQPQHF.

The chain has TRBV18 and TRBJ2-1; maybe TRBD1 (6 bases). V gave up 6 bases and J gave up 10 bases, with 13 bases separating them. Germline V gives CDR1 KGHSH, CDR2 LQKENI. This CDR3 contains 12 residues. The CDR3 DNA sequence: TGTGCCAGCTCGTCAGGGGCCCAGGAGCAGTTCTTC. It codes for CASSSGAQEQFF.

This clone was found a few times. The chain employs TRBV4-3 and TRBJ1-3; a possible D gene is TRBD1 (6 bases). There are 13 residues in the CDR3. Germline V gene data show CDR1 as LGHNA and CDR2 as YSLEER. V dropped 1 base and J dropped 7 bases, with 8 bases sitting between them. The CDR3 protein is CASSQVRGNTIYF. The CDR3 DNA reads TGCGCCAGCAGCCAAGTTAGGGGGAACACCATATATTTT.

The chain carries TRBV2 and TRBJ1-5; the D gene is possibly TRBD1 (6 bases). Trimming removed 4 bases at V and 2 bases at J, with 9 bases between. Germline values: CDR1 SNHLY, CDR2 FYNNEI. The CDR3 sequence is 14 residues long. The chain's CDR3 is CASSGRGGNQPQHF. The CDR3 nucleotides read TGTGCCAGCAGTGGTAGGGGGGGCAATCAGCCCCAGCATTTT.

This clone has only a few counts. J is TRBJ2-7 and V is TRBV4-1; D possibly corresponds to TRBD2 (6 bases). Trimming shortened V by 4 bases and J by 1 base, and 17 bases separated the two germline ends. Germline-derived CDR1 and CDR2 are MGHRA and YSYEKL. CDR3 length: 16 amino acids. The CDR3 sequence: CASSRGGLGDSYEQYF. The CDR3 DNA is TGCGCCAGCAGCCGAGGAGGGCTCGGGGATTCCTACGAGCAGTACTTC.

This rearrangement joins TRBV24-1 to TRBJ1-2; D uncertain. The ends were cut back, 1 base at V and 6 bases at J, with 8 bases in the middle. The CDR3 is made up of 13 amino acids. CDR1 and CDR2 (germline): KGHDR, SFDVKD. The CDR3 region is CATSDLARHGYTF. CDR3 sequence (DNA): TGTGCCACCAGTGATTTAGCTCGGCATGGCTACACCTTC.

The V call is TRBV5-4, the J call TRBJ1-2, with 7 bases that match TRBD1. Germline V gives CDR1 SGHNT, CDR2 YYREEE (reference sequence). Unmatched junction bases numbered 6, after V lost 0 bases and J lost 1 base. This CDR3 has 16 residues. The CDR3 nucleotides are TGTGCCAGCAGCTTGGGGGGGACAGCGAGTAACTATGGCTACACCTTC. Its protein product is CASSLGGTASNYGYTF.

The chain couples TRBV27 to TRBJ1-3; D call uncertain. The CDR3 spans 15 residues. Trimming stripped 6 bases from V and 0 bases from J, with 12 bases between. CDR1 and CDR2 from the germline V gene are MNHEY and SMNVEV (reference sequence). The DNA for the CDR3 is TGTGCCAGCAGACCTAAGTTCCACTCTGGAAACACCATATATTTT. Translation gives CASRPKFHSGNTIYF.

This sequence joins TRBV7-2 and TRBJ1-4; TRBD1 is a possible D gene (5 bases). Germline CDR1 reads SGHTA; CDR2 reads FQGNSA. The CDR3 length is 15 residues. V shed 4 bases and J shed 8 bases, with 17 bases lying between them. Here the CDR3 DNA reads TGTGCCAGCAGCTCTCATCAGGGAGGGTGGGAAAAACTGTTTTTT. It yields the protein CASSSHQGGWEKLFF.

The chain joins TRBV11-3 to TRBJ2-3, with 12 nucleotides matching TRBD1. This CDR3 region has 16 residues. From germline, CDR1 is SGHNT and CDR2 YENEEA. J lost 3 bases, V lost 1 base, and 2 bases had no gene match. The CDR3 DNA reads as TGTGCCAGCAGCTTAGGGGACAGGGGGCGAACAGATACGCAGTATTTT. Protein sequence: CASSLGDRGRTDTQYF. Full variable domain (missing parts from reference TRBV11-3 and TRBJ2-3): EAGVVQSPRYKIIEKKQPVAFWCNPISGHNTLYWYLQNLGQGPELLIRYENEEAVDDSQLPKDRFSAERLKGVDSTLKIQPAELGDSAVYLCASSLGDRGRTDTQYFGPGTRLTVL.

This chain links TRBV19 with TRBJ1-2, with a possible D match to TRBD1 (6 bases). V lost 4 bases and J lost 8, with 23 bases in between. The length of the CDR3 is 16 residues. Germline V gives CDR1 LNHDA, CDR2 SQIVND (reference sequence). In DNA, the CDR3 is TGTGCCAGTAGTACCTCACCCCTCTGGGGGCGCAGGGGCTACACCTTC. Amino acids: CASSTSPLWGRRGYTF.

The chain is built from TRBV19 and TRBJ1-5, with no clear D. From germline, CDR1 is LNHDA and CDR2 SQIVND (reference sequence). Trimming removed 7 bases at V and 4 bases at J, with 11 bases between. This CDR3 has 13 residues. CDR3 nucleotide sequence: TGTGCCAGTAAGAGGAGTTTTAATCAGCCCCAGCATTTT. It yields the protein CASKRSFNQPQHF. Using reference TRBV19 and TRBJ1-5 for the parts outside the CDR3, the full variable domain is DGGITQSPKYLFRKEGQNVTLSCEQNLNHDAMYWYRQDPGQGLRLIYYSQIVNDFQKGDIAEGYSVSREKKESFPLTVTSAQKNPTAFYLCASKRSFNQPQHFGDGTRLSIL.